These 32 T cell receptor beta chains were sequenced from one sample in a study of T cells in tumors after PD-1 blockade (dated by TCRdb to 2018 to 2020). Explained via the paper, the time point label denotes: before anti-PD-1 therapy. Library construction relied on the immunoSEQ multiplex PCR assay. Entries here come from immuneACCESS through TCRdb and include only in-frame sequences with V and J called. Some clones fail to appear in such tables; in the studies checked, an unresolved V gene covers under half of the shortfall, and the cause of the remainder is unknown. This sample lists roughly 60,000 clones; around 80% were detected once. The ten top clones hold around 15% of the sample. The specimen was PBMCs, collected before anti-PD-1 treatment. These TCRs come from a human donor with basal cell carcinoma.

This clone showed up just once. The genes are TRBV7-6 and TRBJ2-1, with D unclear. CDR1 and CDR2 (germline): SGHVS, FNYEAQ. Trimming took off 5 bases at V and 5 bases at J, with 13 bases between the two ends. CDR3 length: 14 amino acids. In nucleotides, the CDR3 is TGTGCCAGCAGCGATAACACCGTTAACAATGAGCAGTTCTTC. Protein: CASSDNTVNNEQFF.

This sequence joins TRBV1 and TRBJ2-1; TRBD2, the D gene given by the table, was not confirmed from the DNA. TRBV1 is noted as a pseudogene. This CDR3 contains 18 residues. The chain's CDR3 is CTSSQDNWDRGGRNEQFF. CDR3 nucleotides: TGCACCAGCAGCCAAGATAATTGGGATCGGGGGGGAAGGAATGAGCAGTTCTTC.

The chain is built from TRBV30 and TRBJ2-6; possible D gene TRBD2, 5 bases. The CDR3 covers 17 residues. Trimming removed 2 bases from V and 7 bases from J, with 21 bases in between. Germline lookup yields CDR1 GTSNPN and CDR2 SVGIG (reference sequence). The chain's CDR3 is CAWSRTGSPGYANVLTF. CDR3 bases: TGTGCCTGGAGTAGAACCGGGTCCCCGGGATATGCCAACGTCCTGACTTTC. Full variable domain (outside the CDR3, taken from reference TRBV30 and TRBJ2-6): SQTIHQWPATLVQPVGSPLSLECTVEGTSNPNLYWYRQAAGRGLQLLFYSVGIGQISSEVPQNLSASRPQDRQFILSSKKLLLSDSGFYLCAWSRTGSPGYANVLTFGAGSRLTVL.

The chain's CDR3 is CASSLELGTEAFF. The CDR3 DNA follows: TGTGCCAGCAGCTTAGAGCTCGGCACTGAAGCTTTCTTT. The V call is TRBV7-8, the J call TRBJ1-1; D gene ambiguous. Germline CDR1 SGHVS, CDR2 FQNEAQ. Trimming removed 1 base from V and 4 bases from J, with 7 bases in between. This CDR3 contains 13 residues.

V and J are TRBV24-1 and TRBJ2-7, with a possible D match to TRBD1 (7 bases). The V gene lost 3 bases and the J gene lost 5 bases, with 10 bases spanning the gap. The length of the CDR3 is 13 residues. Germline CDR1 is KGHDR and CDR2 is SFDVKD. This CDR3 reads CATSDGGTDEQYF. In DNA, the CDR3 is TGTGCCACCAGTGATGGCGGGACAGACGAGCAGTACTTC.

The J gene is TRBJ2-1, the V gene TRBV9; the D call may be TRBD1 or TRBD2 (6 bases each). The germline CDR1 and CDR2 sequences are SGDLS and YYNGEE. V was trimmed by 0 bases and J by 4 bases, leaving 11 bases between them. The CDR3 extends over 15 amino acids. CDR3 loop: CASSVVGGLYNEQFF. For the CDR3, the DNA is TGTGCCAGCAGCGTAGTGGGGGGCCTATACAATGAGCAGTTCTTC.

Details on this clone: Other DNA sequences in the same sample also yield this CDR3. The rearrangement joins TRBV27 to TRBJ2-1, with 13 bases matching TRBD2. This CDR3 spans 16 amino acids. The germline V gene encodes CDR1 MNHEY and CDR2 SMNVEV (reference sequence). J was trimmed by 4 bases and V by 2 bases; bases with no gene match: 2. Written as DNA, the CDR3 is TGTGCCAGCAGTTTACGGACTAGCGGGGGATACAATGAGCAGTTCTTC. Amino acids: CASSLRTSGGYNEQFF.

The genes are TRBV9 and TRBJ2-2; D could derive from TRBD1 or TRBD2 (5 bases each). Germline lookup yields CDR1 SGDLS and CDR2 YYNGEE. Trimming removed 0 bases from V and 3 bases from J, with 9 bases in between. This CDR3 is 15 amino acids long. The chain's CDR3 is CASSVAQGDTGELFF. The CDR3 DNA reads TGTGCCAGCAGCGTAGCGCAGGGAGACACCGGGGAGCTGTTTTTT.

The CDR3 is CAWSLPRRGDSPLHF. CDR3 DNA: TGTGCCTGGAGTCTACCCAGGAGGGGGGATTCACCCCTCCACTTT. The J gene is TRBJ1-6, the V gene TRBV30, with a tentative D call TRBD1 (6 bases). This CDR3 comprises 15 residues. Germline CDR1 is GTSNPN and CDR2 is SVGIG (reference sequence). V shed 2 bases and J shed 8 bases, with 16 bases lying between them.

V gene TRBV15 combines with J gene TRBJ1-1; TRBD1 is a possible D gene (5 bases). There are 13 residues in the CDR3. V lost 2 bases and J lost 6, with 10 bases in between. Germline V gene data show CDR1 as LNHNV and CDR2 as YYDKDF (reference sequence). Written as DNA, the CDR3 is TGTGCCACCAGCAGACGACAGAATGCTGAAGCTTTCTTT. Its translation: CATSRRQNAEAFF.

The chain is built from TRBV19 and TRBJ2-3; D call uncertain. V lost 2 bases to trimming and J lost 4 bases, with 7 bases between them. This CDR3 has 13 residues. Germline lookup yields CDR1 LNHDA and CDR2 SQIVND (reference sequence). CDR3 residues: CASSISAADTQYF. Here the CDR3 DNA reads TGTGCCAGTAGTATATCTGCGGCAGATACGCAGTATTTT.

This sequence joins TRBV7-2 and TRBJ1-1, with no clear D. Per germline, CDR1 SGHTA and CDR2 FQGNSA. V lost 4 bases and J 2 bases, leaving 8 bases between the germline ends. This CDR3 comprises 13 residues. The CDR3 spells CASSSSPNTEAFF. In DNA form, the CDR3 reads TGTGCCAGCAGCTCCTCCCCCAACACTGAAGCTTTCTTT.

The chain recombines TRBV29-1 with TRBJ1-2; maybe TRBD1 (6 bases). Between the trimmed V and J ends, which lost 0 bases and 1 base, there was a span of 12 bases. Looked up from germline, CDR1 is SQVTM and CDR2 is ANQGSEA. The CDR3 spans 15 residues. The CDR3 nucleotides read TGCAGCGTTGAAGAGTGGGGCAGGGGTAACTATGGCTACACCTTC. This sequence encodes CSVEEWGRGNYGYTF.

This rearrangement joins TRBV10-2 to TRBJ2-2; 8 bases agree with TRBD1. The V gene end was trimmed by 3 bases and the J gene end by 9 bases; junction bases not matched to a gene: 12. CDR3 length equals 16 residues. In germline, CDR1 is WSHSY, CDR2 SAAADI. This CDR3 is CASSDPSAGGRRELFF. The CDR3 region has the DNA TGCGCCAGCAGTGATCCGTCGGCAGGGGGCCGCCGGGAGCTGTTTTTT.

This chain links TRBV5-1 with TRBJ2-1; 8 bases are shared with TRBD2. V lost 0 bases, J lost 8 bases, and 10 bases stayed unmatched. The CDR3 runs 16 residues. Germline CDR1 reads SGHRS; CDR2 reads YFSETQ. This chain's CDR3 is CASSLGGSGAIDEQFF. As DNA, the CDR3 is TGCGCCAGCAGCTTGGGTGGTAGCGGGGCTATTGATGAGCAGTTCTTC.

This CDR3 reads CASSLVRQYNQPQHF. CDR3 DNA sequence: TGTGCCAGCAGCTTAGTTCGGCAGTACAATCAGCCCCAGCATTTT. The chain employs TRBV7-9 and TRBJ1-5; no clear D. CDR1 SEHNR and CDR2 FQNEAQ come from the germline V gene (reference sequence). Trimming left V 1 base short and J 3 bases short, with 10 bases between. The CDR3 covers 15 residues.

This clone was seen a few times. V and J are TRBV29-1 and TRBJ1-2; the D gene is possibly TRBD1 (5 bases). Trimming took 5 bases from V and 6 from J, leaving 16 bases between them. The CDR3 has 13 residues. Germline lookup yields CDR1 SQVTM and CDR2 ANQGSEA. Written as DNA, the CDR3 is TGCAGCGTTCAAAGGGGCAGCCTAGATGGCTACACCTTC. It yields the protein CSVQRGSLDGYTF.

J is TRBJ2-7 and V is TRBV2, with 9 bases aligning to TRBD1. V lost 6 bases, J lost 5 bases, and 8 bases stayed unmatched. There are 14 residues in the CDR3. Germline V gives CDR1 SNHLY, CDR2 FYNNEI. CDR3 DNA: TGTGCCAGCAGCGCCGGGACAGGGAACGACGAGCAGTACTTC. It translates to CASSAGTGNDEQYF.

The rearrangement joins TRBV27 to TRBJ1-6; no clear D gene. The V end was cut by 5 bases, the J end by 7 bases, with 12 bases between. The germline CDR1 and CDR2 sequences are MNHEY and SMNVEV (reference sequence). The CDR3 has 14 residues. The CDR3 here is CASSLSGSNSPLHF. In DNA, the CDR3 is TGTGCCAGCAGTCTCTCGGGTTCAAATTCACCCCTCCACTTT.

The rearrangement joins TRBV30 to TRBJ2-1; either TRBD1 or TRBD2 may fit D (6 bases each). CDR1 is GTSNPN, CDR2 SVGIG, per germline (reference sequence). Deletions cut 3 bases from V and 6 bases from J, with 18 bases between. This CDR3 contains 15 residues. CDR3 sequence (DNA): TGTGCCTGGAGGGGGGGACAAGCTTTTTCCAATGAGCAGTTCTTC. Translating it yields CAWRGGQAFSNEQFF.

V and J are TRBV21-1 and TRBJ2-3; TRBD2 is the table's D call, not checked against the DNA. TRBV21-1 is an annotated pseudogene. The CDR3 length is 14 residues. The CDR3 bases are TGTGCCAGCAGCCCGGGGGGAAGGGCTGATACGCAGTATTTT. Translation gives CASSPGGRADTQYF.

CDR3 residues: CASSKGTGPANTGELFF. In DNA, the CDR3 is TGTGCCAGTAGTAAAGGAACAGGCCCCGCGAACACCGGGGAGCTGTTTTTT. The rearrangement links TRBV19 to TRBJ2-2, with D maybe TRBD1 (5 bases). The germline V and J ends were trimmed by 4 bases and 0 bases, with 15 bases remaining between them. Germline V gives CDR1 LNHDA, CDR2 SQIVND (reference sequence). This CDR3 region has 17 residues.

The count of this clone is one. The chain uses TRBV9 and TRBJ2-6; D gene unclear. CDR1 and CDR2 from the germline V gene are SGDLS and YYNGEE. CDR3 size: 15 residues. The V end was cut by 0 bases, the J end by 0 bases, with 4 bases between. In nucleotides, the CDR3 is TGTGCCAGCAGCGTAGAGAGCTCTGGGGCCAACGTCCTGACTTTC. Translating gives CASSVESSGANVLTF.

This chain joins TRBV5-1 and TRBJ1-4; 10 nucleotides line up with TRBD1. Trimming took 3 bases from V and 5 from J; bases not matched to a gene: 4. The CDR3 sequence is 15 residues long. Germline CDR1 SGHRS, CDR2 YFSETQ. CDR3 nucleotide sequence: TGCGCCAGCAGCTCCCGACAGGGGGCAAATGAAAAACTGTTTTTT. This encodes CASSSRQGANEKLFF.

With regard to this clone: This same CDR3 is encoded by further DNA sequences in the sample. The CDR3 region has the DNA TGTGCCAGCAGCCAGGGGTGGAACACTGAAGCTTTCTTT. Its translation is CASSQGWNTEAFF. This chain uses TRBV14 with TRBJ1-1; no definite D call. The CDR3 is 13 residues long. V shed 3 bases and J shed 1 base, with 6 bases lying between them. In germline, CDR1 is SGHDN, CDR2 FVKESK.

The chain carries TRBV4-1 and TRBJ1-6; a possible D gene is TRBD1 (6 bases). The CDR3 has 16 residues. Germline V gene data show CDR1 as MGHRA and CDR2 as YSYEKL. Trimming removed 6 bases from V and 2 bases from J, with 14 bases in between. CDR3 bases: TGCGCCAGCAGTCTGAAGGGGGAAGCCTATAATTCACCCCTCCACTTT. Translation gives CASSLKGEAYNSPLHF.

The rearrangement uses TRBV6-2 or TRBV6-3 and TRBJ2-5; 8 bases match TRBD2. The CDR3 loop spans 18 amino acids. Losses at the gene ends were 2 bases for V and 1 base for J; bases not matched to a gene: 12. The germline V gene has CDR1 MNHEY and CDR2 SVGEGT. CDR3 coding DNA: TGTGCCAGCAGTTACCCCCCCCTGGGGCGGGGGGCCCAAGAGACCCAGTACTTC. Translating gives CASSYPPLGRGAQETQYF.

The chain employs TRBV5-1 and TRBJ2-5, with 8 bases aligning to TRBD1. Germline V gives CDR1 SGHRS, CDR2 YFSETQ. J gave up 0 bases and V 3 bases, and 7 bases lay outside the gene matches. The CDR3 loop spans 16 amino acids. CDR3 in amino acids: CASSWGDRQYQETQYF. CDR3 DNA: TGCGCCAGCAGCTGGGGGGACAGGCAATACCAAGAGACCCAGTACTTC.

The chain combines TRBV18 with TRBJ1-2, with 8 bases lining up with TRBD1. The CDR3 length is 15 residues. The ends lost 6 bases at V and 8 bases at J; junction bases unmatched: 14. Germline assignment: CDR1 KGHSH and CDR2 LQKENI. The CDR3 protein is CASSLGQGAPRGYTF. The CDR3 nucleotides read TGTGCCAGCTCGTTAGGACAGGGAGCCCCTAGGGGCTACACCTTC.

This chain uses TRBV10-2 with TRBJ1-2; 7 nucleotides align to TRBD1. The germline V gene encodes CDR1 WSHSY and CDR2 SAAADI. The CDR3 is 14 residues long. V dropped 0 bases and J dropped 2; count of bases not matched to a gene: 0. The CDR3 DNA reads TGCGCCAGCAGTGAGTCGGACAGGAACTATGGCTACACCTTC. Residues: CASSESDRNYGYTF.

As for this clone: Its ends do not fully match the called genes, so a read error is possible. The V and J genes are TRBV7-7 and TRBJ2-2; TRBD2 matches 12 bases. This CDR3 has 17 residues. Germline CDR1 SSHAT, CDR2 FNYEAQ (reference sequence). CDR3 sequence reads: CASSQGLAGSRTGELFF. CDR3 nucleotide sequence: TGTGCTAGCAGCCAAGGACTAGCGGGGAGCAGGACCGGGGAGCTGTTTTTT.

The V call is TRBV4-1, the J call TRBJ1-4; no reliable D call. The V and J ends lost 0 bases and 7 bases respectively, with 21 bases between them. This CDR3 contains 18 residues. Germline V gene sequence: CDR1 MGHRA, CDR2 YSYEKL. CDR3 sequence (DNA): TGCGCCAGCAGCCAAGATATTATAGTGGGGAGGAGGAGTGAAAAACTGTTTTTT. Residues: CASSQDIIVGRRSEKLFF.